One and the same sample provided the 9 T cell receptor beta chains below, sequenced in a study of CXCR3-negative and CXCR3-positive naive CD8 T cells. Study results and limitations: Greater hydrophobicity was found in TRB CDR3s of CXCR3-positive naive cells than of CXCR3-negative naive cells.

Each TRB cDNA library was prepared by 5' RACE (with UMI labels). TCRdb reworked the 5' RACE reads into one entry per CDR3 protein, no DNA. The sample's table shows tens of thousands of distinct CDR3 sequences. These receptors' antigens are unknown. What was sequenced was naive CXCR3+ CD8+ T cells from blood. Noted subset: CD45RO-CCR7+CD27+CD95- naive CD8+ T cells expressing CXCR3 (TNR3+). The receptor source for this set is a human donor in good health. Some clones in this sample may be carry-over from other donors' samples.

V is TRBV27 and J is TRBJ2-1; there is no DNA to check the TCRdb D call of TRBD2. Germline V gene lookup returns CDR1 MNHEY and CDR2 SMNVEV (reference sequence). The CDR3 consists of 13 residues. This CDR3 reads CASRLAYYNEQFF.

This rearrangement joins TRBV5-6 to TRBJ2-7; TCRdb's D call, TRBD2, is unchecked because there is no DNA. Germline CDR1 reads SGHDT; CDR2 reads YYEEEE. CDR3 length equals 13 residues. The CDR3 region is CASSFGLAGRQYF.

CDR3 sequence reads: CASSEGRGWETQYF. The chain couples TRBV25-1 to TRBJ2-5; TCRdb names TRBD1, which stays unverified in the absence of DNA. Per the germline V gene, CDR1 is MGHDK and CDR2 is SYGVNS. The CDR3 sequence is 14 residues long. Combining the CDR3 with reference TRBV25-1 and TRBJ2-5 gives the whole variable domain EADIYQTPRYLVIGTGKKITLECSQTMGHDKMYWYQQDPGMELHLIHYSYGVNSTEKGDLSSESTVSRIRTEHFPLTLESARPSHTSQYLCASSEGRGWETQYFGPGTRLLVL.

The chain carries TRBV4-1 and TRBJ1-2; there is no DNA to check the TCRdb D call of TRBD1. The CDR3 is 14 residues long. CDR1 is MGHRA, CDR2 YSYEKL, per germline. CDR3 in amino acids: CASSRDTGTYGYTF.

V usage is TRBV5-5 and J usage is TRBJ1-3; TCRdb's D call, TRBD1, is unchecked because there is no DNA. The CDR3 totals 15 residues. The germline V gene encodes CDR1 SGHKS and CDR2 YYEKEE (reference sequence). The CDR3 sequence: CASSGGQSSGNTIYF.

The chain recombines TRBV7-6 with TRBJ1-5. The CDR3 consists of 15 residues. Looked up from germline, CDR1 is SGHVS and CDR2 is FNYEAQ. The CDR3 here is CASSLEVGENQPQHF.

V is TRBV13 and J is TRBJ2-2. Germline CDR1 PRHDT, CDR2 FYEKMQ (reference sequence). The CDR3 spans 12 residues. The CDR3 loop reads CASSQITGELFF.

The CDR3 reads CSAVPRDRGTDTQYF. The genes are TRBV29-1 and TRBJ2-3; there is no DNA to check the TCRdb D call of TRBD1. The CDR3 spans 15 residues. The germline V gene encodes CDR1 SQVTM and CDR2 ANQGSEA.

The V and J genes are TRBV4-3 and TRBJ2-1. The CDR3 runs to 15 residues. Germline CDR1 LGHNA, CDR2 YSLEER. The CDR3 loop is CASSQDEADYNEQFF.